The 2 T cell receptor beta chains below come from one sample, sequenced in a study of blood T cell repertoires in COVID-19. The data were produced by immunoSEQ multiplex PCR, yet TCRdb's version contains in-frame clones alone and is incomplete. In the table there are around 150,000 clones, under 85% of which are singletons. Sequencing input: peripheral blood. These receptors all come from a woman of 80 years or more in a cohort sampled during active or convalescent COVID-19.

The rearrangement uses TRBV2 and TRBJ1-5; 7 bases align to TRBD1. CDR1 SNHLY and CDR2 FYNNEI come from the germline V gene. There are 15 residues in the CDR3. The J segment lost 0 bases and the V segment lost 5 bases, leaving 4 bases of the junction unmatched. The CDR3 nucleotides are TGTGCCAGCAGTCGGGACAGAACTAGCAATCAGCCCCAGCATTTT. It translates to CASSRDRTSNQPQHF.

The V gene is TRBV5-5, the J gene TRBJ2-5; a weak D match, TRBD1 (6 bases). The germline V gene has CDR1 SGHKS and CDR2 YYEKEE (reference sequence). The CDR3 extends over 15 amino acids. Deletions cut 6 bases from V and 3 bases from J, with 18 bases between. The CDR3, as DNA: TGTGCCAGCAACTACAGGGTCGTGGGAAAAGAGACCCAGTACTTC. This translates into CASNYRVVGKETQYF. The full variable domain, its missing parts supplied by reference TRBV5-5 and TRBJ2-5, is DAGVTQSPTHLIKTRGQQVTLRCSPISGHKSVSWYQQVLGQGPQFIFQYYEKEERGRGNFPDRFSARQFPNYSSELNVNALLLGDSALYLCASNYRVVGKETQYFGPGTRLLVL.